This T cell receptor (beta chain) was identified in a study of T cell repertoires in cytomegalovirus infection. About the study: Peptides in the study included HLA-C-restricted and HLA-B-restricted CMV epitopes. CMV infection together with matching HLA type was indicated by public TCR beta signatures. General study results and limits: CMV carriers with the relevant HLA were identified by cumulative public TCR beta family frequency. Clonotype analysis showed dominance of the ex vivo response by HLA-C-restricted CMV-specific TCR beta clonotypes.

Per the germline V gene, CDR1 is SGHAT and CDR2 is FQNNGV. The CDR3 sequence is 15 residues long. V trimming: 6 bases; J trimming: 2 bases; junction bases outside the gene matches: 8. MiXCR, run by TCRdb on the reads, gives a single entry per CDR3 protein. The sample has a few hundred thousand distinct CDR3 sequences, 20% to 25% seen once. A remark on this clonotype: What it binds is unknown.

Here the sequenced sample was cultured PBMCs, taken from culture after CMV antigen stimulation. The J gene is TRBJ1-2, the V gene TRBV11-2, with 8 bases lining up with TRBD1. The TCR sequence derives from a human donor in good health (CMV status not recorded). Some clones in this sample may be carry-over from other donors' samples. The CDR3 is CASRGGTGANYGYTF. The CDR3 DNA sequence: TGTGCCAGCAGGGGCGGGACAGGAGCCAACTATGGCTACACCTTC. Drawing the rest from reference TRBV11-2 and TRBJ1-2, the complete variable domain is EAGVAQSPRYKIIEKRQSVAFWCNPISGHATLYWYQQILGQGPKLLIQFQNNGVVDDSQLPKDRFSAERLKGVDSTLKIQPAKLEDSAVYLCASRGGTGANYGYTFGSGTRLTVV.